What follows are 27 T cell receptor beta chains derived from one specimen sequenced in a study of blood T cell repertoires in COVID-19. The table came from immunoSEQ multiplex PCR; TCRdb's copy has only in-frame clones and leaves some out. The data hold fewer than 450,000 clones, with around 88% observed a single time. Source material: peripheral blood. Receptors originate from a woman in her fifties or sixties with COVID-19, enrolled during active disease.

The chain employs TRBV5-4 and TRBJ1-4; tentatively, D is TRBD1 (5 bases). Germline CDR1 reads SGHNT; CDR2 reads YYREEE (reference sequence). Trimming removed 3 bases at V and 10 bases at J, with 10 bases between. This CDR3 is 12 amino acids long. CDR3 residues: CASSSPQGKLFF. As DNA, the CDR3 is TGTGCCAGCAGCTCACCTCAGGGAAAACTGTTTTTT.

The gene calls are TRBV4-1 and TRBJ1-2; TRBD1 might be the D (6 bases). Trimming took off 2 bases at V and 2 bases at J, with 9 bases between the two ends. Germline assignment: CDR1 MGHRA and CDR2 YSYEKL. The CDR3 totals 14 residues. CDR3 residues: CASSQQGTNYGYTF. CDR3 DNA sequence: TGCGCCAGCAGCCAACAGGGGACGAACTATGGCTACACCTTC.

The chain couples TRBV4-2 to TRBJ2-2, with 7 positions matching TRBD2. The CDR3 has 17 residues. CDR1 LGHNA and CDR2 YNFKEQ come from the germline V gene. V shed 4 bases, J shed 5 bases, and the junction held 13 bases outside the gene matches. This chain's CDR3 is CASSRLMGTTYTGELFF. The CDR3 DNA follows: TGTGCCAGCAGCCGCCTCATGGGGACTACCTATACCGGGGAGCTGTTTTTT.

The V gene is TRBV30, the J gene TRBJ2-7; 8 bases are shared with TRBD2. Unmatched junction bases numbered 2, after V lost 1 base and J lost 3 bases. The CDR3 spans 13 residues. In germline, CDR1 is GTSNPN, CDR2 SVGIG (reference sequence). CDR3 DNA: TGTGCCTGGAGTGGCGGGGGGCGCTACGAGCAGTACTTC. Its protein is CAWSGGGRYEQYF.

This chain connects TRBV5-1 to TRBJ1-1; D may be TRBD1 (6 bases). CDR1 is SGHRS and CDR2 is YFSETQ in the germline V gene. CDR3 length: 15 amino acids. Trimming removed 0 bases from V and 5 bases from J, with 14 bases in between. Here the CDR3 reads CASSLAGGRWTEAFF. For the CDR3, the DNA is TGCGCCAGCAGCTTGGCCGGGGGGCGGTGGACTGAAGCTTTCTTT.

This clone was detected a few times. The V gene is TRBV6-6, the J gene TRBJ2-4; D gene ambiguous. Germline V gene sequence: CDR1 MNHNY, CDR2 SVGAGI (reference sequence). The CDR3 extends over 15 amino acids. V lost 0 bases to trimming and J lost 6 bases, with 12 bases between them. The CDR3 sequence is CASSYSSSGTNIQYF. CDR3 in DNA: TGTGCCAGCAGTTACTCGTCCTCAGGTACAAACATTCAGTACTTC.

The rearrangement uses TRBV18 and TRBJ2-2; D possibly corresponds to TRBD1 (5 bases). This CDR3 comprises 15 residues. With 1 base removed from V and 4 bases from J, the gap between germline ends came to 10 bases. From germline, CDR1 is KGHSH and CDR2 LQKENI. The CDR3 sequence is CASSPLQGGTGELFF. CDR3 nucleotides: TGTGCCAGCTCACCACTGCAGGGTGGCACCGGGGAGCTGTTTTTT.

The chain recombines TRBV2 with TRBJ2-1; 14 bases match TRBD2. With V trimmed by 11 bases and J by 5 bases, 5 bases remained unmatched. In germline, CDR1 is SNHLY, CDR2 FYNNEI. The CDR3 covers 14 residues. DNA for the CDR3: TGTGCCGGACTAGCGGGGGGTCGCCACAATGAGCAGTTCTTC. It translates to CAGLAGGRHNEQFF.

V gene TRBV30 combines with J gene TRBJ2-6, with D unclear. This CDR3 comprises 14 residues. V shed 5 bases and J shed 0 bases, with 8 bases lying between them. Germline V CDR1 and CDR2: GTSNPN, SVGIG (reference sequence). The CDR3, as DNA: TGTGCCTGGGAATCGTTCTCTGGGGCCAACGTCCTGACTTTC. This gives the protein CAWESFSGANVLTF. The full variable domain, completed using reference TRBV30 and TRBJ2-6, is SQTIHQWPATLVQPVGSPLSLECTVEGTSNPNLYWYRQAAGRGLQLLFYSVGIGQISSEVPQNLSASRPQDRQFILSSKKLLLSDSGFYLCAWESFSGANVLTFGAGSRLTVL.

V is TRBV7-8 and J is TRBJ2-5, with a weak D call TRBD2 (5 bases). Trimming removed 4 bases from V and 4 bases from J, with 16 bases in between. Germline CDR1 and CDR2: SGHVS and FQNEAQ. This CDR3 spans 15 amino acids. The CDR3 sequence: CASSSGVLGRETQYF. In DNA form, the CDR3 reads TGTGCCAGCAGCTCTGGGGTCCTAGGGAGAGAGACCCAGTACTTC.

This clone was counted between two and nine times. The same CDR3 is also encoded by other DNA sequences in this sample. V gene TRBV12-3 or TRBV12-4 combines with J gene TRBJ1-5; the D is unclear. The CDR3 is made up of 12 amino acids. Deletions cut 5 bases from V and 5 bases from J, with 7 bases between. The CDR3 reads CASSLRDQPQHF. The CDR3 nucleotides are TGTGCCAGCAGTCTGCGGGATCAGCCCCAGCATTTT.

Only one count was recorded for this clone. The chain couples TRBV25-1 to TRBJ1-1, with TRBD1 as a possible D gene (6 bases). CDR3 length equals 13 residues. CDR1 is MGHDK and CDR2 is SYGVNS in the germline V gene. The V end lost 4 bases, the J end lost 5 bases, and 11 bases lay between the germline ends. In DNA form, the CDR3 reads TGTGCCAGCAGTGGCACGCAGGGGACTGAAGCTTTCTTT. Protein sequence: CASSGTQGTEAFF. The entire variable domain, with the rest obtained from reference TRBV25-1 and TRBJ1-1, is as follows: EADIYQTPRYLVIGTGKKITLECSQTMGHDKMYWYQQDPGMELHLIHYSYGVNSTEKGDLSSESTVSRIRTEHFPLTLESARPSHTSQYLCASSGTQGTEAFFGQGTRLTVV.

This clone occurred a few times. This chain uses TRBV19 with TRBJ2-2; the match to TRBD1 covers 9 bases. The CDR3 loop spans 16 amino acids. Germline V gene lookup returns CDR1 LNHDA and CDR2 SQIVND (reference sequence). V shed 3 bases, J shed 9 bases, and the junction held 11 bases outside the gene matches. CDR3 coding DNA: TGTGCCAGTAGTATGGATTTCGGGACAGGGAGTCGGGAGCTGTTTTTT. Its translation is CASSMDFGTGSRELFF. The entire variable domain, with the rest obtained from reference TRBV19 and TRBJ2-2, is as follows: DGGITQSPKYLFRKEGQNVTLSCEQNLNHDAMYWYRQDPGQGLRLIYYSQIVNDFQKGDIAEGYSVSREKKESFPLTVTSAQKNPTAFYLCASSMDFGTGSRELFFGEGSRLTVL.

The rearrangement links TRBV4-1 to TRBJ2-2; TRBD1 might be the D (5 bases). Germline V gene sequence: CDR1 MGHRA, CDR2 YSYEKL. Trimming pared 1 base from V and 7 bases from J, leaving 16 bases between. This CDR3 spans 16 amino acids. The CDR3: CASSQVEQVVDGELFF. CDR3 DNA sequence: TGCGCCAGCAGCCAAGTGGAACAGGTTGTTGACGGGGAGCTGTTTTTT.

J is TRBJ2-7 and V is TRBV5-1; the D is unclear. V lost 2 bases, J lost 0 bases, and 6 bases lay in between. This CDR3 is built from 13 residues. In germline, CDR1 is SGHRS, CDR2 YFSETQ. CDR3 coding DNA: TGCGCCAGCAGCTTTCTTAACTCCTACGAGCAGTACTTC. Protein: CASSFLNSYEQYF.

The chain links TRBV15 to TRBJ2-1; a weak D match, TRBD1 (6 bases). Germline V CDR1 and CDR2: LNHNV, YYDKDF (reference sequence). This CDR3 is 13 amino acids long. V lost 3 bases, J lost 10 bases, and 13 bases lay in between. CDR3 nucleotides: TGTGCCACCAGCAGGGTACAGGGCCTCGAGCAGTTCTTC. It yields the protein CATSRVQGLEQFF.

This chain joins TRBV5-6 and TRBJ1-3; tentatively, D is TRBD1 (5 bases). Germline-derived CDR1 and CDR2 are SGHDT and YYEEEE. This CDR3 has 16 amino acids. Trimming removed 1 base from V and 3 bases from J, with 14 bases in between. CDR3 sequence reads: CASSLWSWGFGNTIYF. The CDR3 DNA follows: TGTGCCAGCAGCTTGTGGAGCTGGGGCTTTGGAAACACCATATATTTT.

The chain joins TRBV11-3 to TRBJ1-1; D is perhaps TRBD1 (5 bases). Germline lookup yields CDR1 SGHNT and CDR2 YENEEA. V was clipped by 4 bases and J by 5 bases, with 11 bases between them. This CDR3 spans 13 amino acids. Here the CDR3 reads CASSSGRGTEAFF. In DNA, the CDR3 is TGTGCCAGCAGCTCGGGGCGGGGGACTGAAGCTTTCTTT.

This clone has only one observation. V usage is TRBV19 and J usage is TRBJ2-2; TRBD1 aligns across 7 bases. With V trimmed by 4 bases and J by 5 bases, 4 bases remained unmatched. In germline, CDR1 is LNHDA, CDR2 SQIVND (reference sequence). The CDR3 loop spans 14 amino acids. The DNA of the CDR3 is TGTGCCAGTAGTAATGCAGGGGGTACCGGGGAGCTGTTTTTT. Its translation: CASSNAGGTGELFF.

This chain uses TRBV11-2 with TRBJ2-7, with TRBD1 matching 9 bases. Germline V CDR1 and CDR2: SGHAT, FQNNGV. V dropped 4 bases and J dropped 1; count of bases not matched to a gene: 8. This CDR3 spans 16 amino acids. The CDR3 sequence: CASSSYRGLSSYEQYF. The CDR3 DNA follows: TGTGCCAGCAGCTCATACAGGGGGCTATCATCCTACGAGCAGTACTTC.

The rearrangement links TRBV19 to TRBJ1-1; D gene ambiguous. The CDR3 consists of 17 residues. Germline values: CDR1 LNHDA, CDR2 SQIVND (reference sequence). V was trimmed by 5 bases and J by 0 bases, leaving 19 bases between them. The CDR3 reads CASSGGPGYHMNTEAFF. The CDR3 DNA reads as TGTGCCAGTAGTGGCGGACCGGGATACCACATGAACACTGAAGCTTTCTTT.

The rearrangement joins TRBV28 to TRBJ2-3; tentatively, D is TRBD2 (5 bases). The CDR3 consists of 20 residues. With 0 bases removed from V and 6 bases from J, the gap between germline ends came to 28 bases. The germline V gene has CDR1 MDHEN and CDR2 SYDVKM. The CDR3 nucleotides read TGTGCCAGCAGTTTATGGCCCCATAGTTCGAGGGCCCGACGAGAGGATACGCAGTATTTT. Translating gives CASSLWPHSSRARREDTQYF.

This clone showed up just a few times. V gene TRBV6-5 combines with J gene TRBJ1-2; D is possibly TRBD1 (6 bases). Trimming took off 0 bases at V and 8 bases at J, with 16 bases between the two ends. Germline CDR1 and CDR2: MNHEY and SVGAGI. CDR3 size: 15 residues. Here the CDR3 DNA reads TGTGCCAGCAGTTACTCGTTGGACAGTCCCGTGGGCTACACCTTC. This gives the protein CASSYSLDSPVGYTF.

This chain connects TRBV12-1 to TRBJ2-2; the table's D call, TRBD1, has no DNA check behind it. TRBV12-1 is a pseudogene segment. The CDR3 length is 16 residues. The CDR3 DNA sequence: TGTGCCAGCAGCTCCCAAGGGGCAGATCCTTCCGGGGAGCTGTTTTTT. Encoded protein: CASSSQGADPSGELFF.

This clone was recorded once. The chain uses TRBV2 and TRBJ1-2; TRBD1 agrees at 8 bases. Germline lookup yields CDR1 SNHLY and CDR2 FYNNEI. The CDR3 has 14 residues. J was trimmed by 8 bases and V by 2 bases; bases with no gene match: 7. The CDR3 loop reads CASSESRTGTGYTF. In DNA, the CDR3 is TGTGCCAGCAGTGAATCGAGGACAGGGACCGGCTACACCTTC.

This chain connects TRBV6-2 or TRBV6-3 to TRBJ2-2; TRBD2 matches at 7 bases. CDR1 is MNHEY, CDR2 SVGEGT, per germline. Trimming at V came to 6 bases and at J to 3 bases, leaving 1 base not matched to a gene. The length of the CDR3 is 13 residues. The CDR3 sequence is CASSREDTGELFF. In nucleotides, the CDR3 is TGTGCCAGCAGCCGGGAGGACACCGGGGAGCTGTTTTTT.

The genes are TRBV6-5 and TRBJ2-3, with 12 bases matching TRBD2. This CDR3 is 16 amino acids long. Trimming cost V 4 bases and J 5 bases; bases outside gene matches: 7. Germline V lookup: CDR1 MNHEY, CDR2 SVGAGI. The DNA of the CDR3 is TGTGCCAGCAGTTCTCGGACTAGCGGGGATCGAGATACGCAGTATTTT. This sequence encodes CASSSRTSGDRDTQYF.